This is a list of T cell receptor beta chains from one sample in a study of neurological immune-mediated disorders. One entry per CDR3 protein, called by TCRdb with MiXCR from the 5' RACE reads. The table records some 43,000 distinct CDR3 sequences, about 12% of them present only once. The sequenced sample was PBMCs. Receptor source: a male donor with HTLV-1-associated myelopathy (HAM/TSP). Both conserved end residues are trimmed from each CDR3.

J	V	CDR3
TRBJ2-5	TRBV5-1	ASSLDEGETQY
TRBJ2-3	TRBV12-3/TRBV12-4	ASSPGTSGLNTQY
TRBJ2-7	TRBV5-1	ASSLVGQTSYEQY
TRBJ1-1	TRBV7-8	ASSLGGTGEAF
TRBJ2-1	TRBV20-1	STRGSYNEQF
TRBJ2-5	TRBV5-1	ASSRQQETQY
TRBJ2-7	TRBV7-2	ASSLGGLGGAEQY
TRBJ2-3	TRBV9	ASSVAGDRTDTQY
TRBJ2-1	TRBV28	ASSLSLYNEQF
TRBJ2-7	TRBV11-2	ASTSSPGRPYEQY
TRBJ1-5	TRBV7-8	ASSPGQLGRNQPQH
TRBJ2-1	TRBV12-3/TRBV12-4	ASSVGIGEQF
TRBJ1-2	TRBV5-1	ASSDKQGSYGYT
TRBJ2-5	TRBV28	ANSSPAGGQETQY
TRBJ2-7	TRBV5-1	ASSLRLSIPVASSYEQY
TRBJ1-2	TRBV12-3/TRBV12-4	ASSFRLEGIGGYT
TRBJ1-1	TRBV9	ASTLQSTGYTEAF
TRBJ1-1	TRBV20-1	SARNYRGEDTEAF
TRBJ1-1	TRBV7-9	ASSLALAGSNTEAF
TRBJ2-7	TRBV5-1	ASSLVGKSRTAGSYEQY
TRBJ2-7	TRBV28	ASSPPGTGSYEQY
TRBJ1-4	TRBV18	ASSPPEGGSNEKLF
TRBJ2-5	TRBV29-1	STGLALESQY
TRBJ1-1	TRBV27	ASSLLARGHTEAF
TRBJ2-3	TRBV12-3/TRBV12-4	ASSLQGGLADTQY
TRBJ1-3	TRBV29-1	SVDGGNTIY